The 32 T cell receptor beta chains reported below all come from one sample, sequenced in a study of blood T cell repertoires in COVID-19 (dated by TCRdb to the early 2020s). Library method: the immunoSEQ multiplex PCR assay. TCRdb carries this immuneACCESS record with in-frame sequences only. Its versions omit some clonotypes, under half of them owing to an unresolved V gene in the studies checked, with the rest unexplained. In this sample the table shows some 190,000 clones, 70% to 80% of which occur a single time. The ten largest clonotypes hold around 14% of the sample. Sequencing input: PBMCs or T cells enriched from blood (not recorded which). These receptors were collected from a man between 60 and 75 years old who had been exposed to COVID-19.

This chain uses TRBV29-1 with TRBJ2-6, with 9 bases lining up with TRBD2. The germline CDR1 and CDR2 sequences are SQVTM and ANQGSEA. The trim removed 3 bases at V and 2 bases at J, leaving 5 bases unmatched. The length of the CDR3 is 16 residues. The CDR3 DNA reads as TGCAGCGTTGATGCGGGAGGGCCCCCTGGGGCCAACGTCCTGACTTTC. This sequence encodes CSVDAGGPPGANVLTF.

The V gene is TRBV7-2, the J gene TRBJ1-2; no clear D. Germline values: CDR1 SGHTA, CDR2 FQGNSA. Trimming removed 5 bases at V and 7 bases at J, with 17 bases between. This CDR3 has 14 residues. CDR3 region: CASSALNEKRGYTF. In DNA, the CDR3 is TGTGCCAGCAGCGCCCTAAACGAGAAACGTGGCTACACCTTC.

The chain employs TRBV29-1 and TRBJ1-2, with 8 bases fitting TRBD1. Per germline, CDR1 SQVTM and CDR2 ANQGSEA. V trimming: 7 bases; J trimming: 6 bases; junction bases outside the gene matches: 4. The CDR3 extends over 11 amino acids. The CDR3 is CSGQTGDGYTF. CDR3 nucleotides: TGCAGCGGTCAGACAGGGGATGGCTACACCTTC.

The chain is built from TRBV10-1 and TRBJ1-6; the D gene is possibly TRBD1 (6 bases). The germline V gene has CDR1 WNHNN and CDR2 SYGVQD (reference sequence). V was pared by 8 bases and J by 10 bases, with 15 bases between. This CDR3 region has 13 residues. In DNA, the CDR3 is TGCGCCAGCTCCACAGGGTTAAAATCACCCCTCCACTTT. It codes for CASSTGLKSPLHF.

This rearrangement joins TRBV28 to TRBJ1-3; 9 bases match TRBD1. After removal of 6 bases from V and 7 bases from J, the junction contained 7 bases not matched to a gene. Germline loops: CDR1 MDHEN, CDR2 SYDVKM. This CDR3 has 14 amino acids. CDR3 sequence reads: CASRGQGSVNTIYF. The CDR3 DNA follows: TGTGCCAGCAGGGGACAGGGATCCGTCAACACCATATATTTT.

The rearrangement links TRBV20-1 to TRBJ2-1; 11 nucleotides match TRBD2. This CDR3 contains 16 residues. Germline V gene lookup returns CDR1 DFQATT and CDR2 SNEGSKA (reference sequence). V trimming: 3 bases; J trimming: 4 bases; junction bases outside the gene matches: 8. The CDR3 DNA follows: TGCAGTGCTAGTAACCCAGGACTAGCGGGTTACAATGAGCAGTTCTTC. Its protein is CSASNPGLAGYNEQFF.

The genes are TRBV20-1 and TRBJ2-1; a possible D gene is TRBD2 (5 bases). The CDR3 is 13 amino acids. The ends were cut back, 3 bases at V and 6 bases at J, with 12 bases in the middle. Germline V gives CDR1 DFQATT, CDR2 SNEGSKA (reference sequence). This CDR3 reads CSASRRPPNEQFF. The CDR3 DNA sequence: TGCAGTGCTAGTCGGAGGCCACCCAATGAGCAGTTCTTC.

The V and J genes are TRBV5-1 and TRBJ2-2, with 7 bases lining up with TRBD1. After removal of 4 bases from V and 7 bases from J, the junction contained 16 bases not matched to a gene. The CDR3 is made up of 17 amino acids. Germline V gene lookup returns CDR1 SGHRS and CDR2 YFSETQ. CDR3: CASSAGRNRGEDGELFF. CDR3 bases: TGCGCCAGCAGCGCGGGCCGAAACAGGGGTGAGGACGGGGAGCTGTTTTTT.

The J gene is TRBJ2-5, the V gene TRBV7-9, with 8 nucleotides matching TRBD2. Germline CDR1 and CDR2: SEHNR and FQNEAQ (reference sequence). The J segment lost 2 bases and the V segment lost 2 bases, leaving 13 bases of the junction unmatched. This CDR3 comprises 18 residues. The CDR3 protein is CASSLFPRLAGIQETQYF. The DNA for the CDR3 is TGTGCCAGCAGCTTATTCCCCCGTCTAGCGGGTATACAAGAGACCCAGTACTTC.

Remarks on this clone: An end of the junction differs from the germline gene, which may be a read error. The chain links TRBV30 to TRBJ2-7; 7 bases match TRBD2. CDR1 is GTSNPN, CDR2 SVGIG, per germline (reference sequence). The CDR3 consists of 15 residues. In nucleotides, the CDR3 is TGTGTCTGGAGTGGACCGGGACTACGGCTCTACGAGCAGTACTTC. Translation: CVWSGPGLRLYEQYF.

The V and J genes are TRBV5-4 and TRBJ2-5, with TRBD2 matching over 7 bases. In germline, CDR1 is SGHNT, CDR2 YYREEE (reference sequence). The CDR3 loop spans 16 amino acids. Trimming removed 4 bases from V and 4 bases from J; junction bases left unmatched: 13. CDR3 protein: CASSPPDSGTGETQYF. The CDR3 DNA reads TGTGCCAGCAGCCCCCCCGACAGCGGGACGGGAGAGACCCAGTACTTC.

This clone was recorded a few times. CDR3 residues: CATSDTGYSGYTF. The DNA of the CDR3 is TGTGCCACCAGTGACACAGGGTACTCTGGCTACACCTTC. This rearrangement joins TRBV24-1 to TRBJ1-2; a possible D gene is TRBD1 (6 bases). Trimming shortened V by 4 bases and J by 7 bases, and 12 bases separated the two germline ends. CDR1 and CDR2 from the germline V gene are KGHDR and SFDVKD. The CDR3 is 13 amino acids.

The chain joins TRBV15 to TRBJ2-1, with TRBD2 identical over 10 bases. Germline loops: CDR1 LNHNV, CDR2 YYDKDF (reference sequence). The V and J ends lost 0 bases and 4 bases, in that order; junction bases with no gene match: 3. The CDR3 extends over 16 amino acids. The CDR3 spells CATSREGTSVYNEQFF. The CDR3 DNA is TGTGCCACCAGCAGAGAAGGGACTAGCGTGTACAATGAGCAGTTCTTC.

The CDR3 loop reads CASSVGVQLGTEAFF. CDR3 DNA sequence: TGTGCCAGCAGCGTAGGAGTACAGCTTGGGACTGAAGCTTTCTTT. This chain links TRBV9 with TRBJ1-1; D uncertain. V lost 0 bases to trimming and J lost 5 bases, with 14 bases between them. The CDR3 spans 15 residues. Per the germline V gene, CDR1 is SGDLS and CDR2 is YYNGEE.

This clone was counted only a few times. The rearrangement links TRBV6-1 to TRBJ1-6, with a tentative D call TRBD1 (6 bases). In germline, CDR1 is MNHNS, CDR2 SASEGT. This CDR3 is built from 16 residues. Trimming took off 4 bases at V and 7 bases at J, with 17 bases between the two ends. The CDR3: CASSARGGEINSPLHF. CDR3 coding DNA: TGTGCCAGCAGTGCCCGGGGGGGCGAAATCAATTCACCCCTCCACTTT.

The chain couples TRBV28 to TRBJ2-2; 10 nucleotides line up with TRBD1. CDR1 MDHEN and CDR2 SYDVKM come from the germline V gene. CDR3 length equals 16 residues. J lost 5 bases, V lost 9 bases, and 12 bases had no gene match. CDR3 nucleotide sequence: TGTGCCAGTCTTGGTGACAGGGGGCGCAGGACCGGGGAGCTGTTTTTT. Protein sequence: CASLGDRGRRTGELFF.

The rearrangement uses TRBV7-2 and TRBJ1-2, with 7 positions matching TRBD1. The CDR3 runs to 15 residues. The J segment lost 2 bases and the V segment lost 1 base, leaving 4 bases of the junction unmatched. Looked up from germline, CDR1 is SGHTA and CDR2 is FQGNSA. In DNA, the CDR3 is TGTGCCAGCAGCTTAGACAGGGGTCGGAACTATGGCTACACCTTC. It translates to CASSLDRGRNYGYTF.

The J gene is TRBJ1-1, the V gene TRBV9; weak D call: TRBD1 (6 bases). The CDR3 covers 15 residues. Trimming left V 3 bases short and J 0 bases short, with 12 bases between. Germline lookup yields CDR1 SGDLS and CDR2 YYNGEE. The CDR3 DNA sequence: TGTGCCAGCAGCGCCTCACAGGGCTTGAACACTGAAGCTTTCTTT. It translates to CASSASQGLNTEAFF.

This sequence joins TRBV9 and TRBJ2-1, with 11 nucleotides matching TRBD2. The CDR3 length is 14 residues. V lost 4 bases to trimming and J lost 6 bases; unmatched junction nucleotides: 3. Germline V gene lookup returns CDR1 SGDLS and CDR2 YYNGEE. In nucleotides, the CDR3 is TGTGCCAGCAGCCTTGGGACTAGCGGCAATGAGCAGTTCTTC. This translates into CASSLGTSGNEQFF.

The V call is TRBV5-1, the J call TRBJ1-2; D perhaps matches TRBD1 (5 bases). V was shortened by 4 bases and J by 6 bases, with 13 bases between the two germline ends. Germline V CDR1 and CDR2: SGHRS, YFSETQ. The CDR3 totals 13 residues. The CDR3 DNA follows: TGCGCCAGCAGCGCGGACAAGGCTCATGGCTACACCTTC. As protein: CASSADKAHGYTF. Full variable domain (missing parts from reference TRBV5-1 and TRBJ1-2): KAGVTQTPRYLIKTRGQQVTLSCSPISGHRSVSWYQQTPGQGLQFLFEYFSETQRNKGNFPGRFSGRQFSNSRSEMNVSTLELGDSALYLCASSADKAHGYTFGSGTRLTVV.

The chain has TRBV5-1 and TRBJ2-7; TRBD1 agrees at 8 bases. In germline, CDR1 is SGHRS, CDR2 YFSETQ. This CDR3 is 20 amino acids long. V lost 2 bases and J lost 0; bases outside the gene matches: 19. The CDR3 DNA sequence: TGCGCCAGCAGCTTACGACCCACGCCAAGGACAGGGACCATCTCCTACGAGCAGTACTTC. Residues: CASSLRPTPRTGTISYEQYF.

This rearrangement joins TRBV7-2 to TRBJ2-1; perhaps TRBD2 as D (6 bases). V was shortened by 2 bases and J by 5 bases, with 13 bases between the two germline ends. Germline-derived CDR1 and CDR2 are SGHTA and FQGNSA. The CDR3 length is 15 residues. For the CDR3, the DNA is TGTGCCAGCAGCTTAAAGATGGCGGGAAACAATGAGCAGTTCTTC. It codes for CASSLKMAGNNEQFF.

The V and J genes are TRBV19 and TRBJ2-7, with 9 bases lining up with TRBD1. The trim removed 1 base at V and 4 bases at J, leaving 5 bases unmatched. The CDR3 is 15 amino acids. Germline CDR1 is LNHDA and CDR2 is SQIVND (reference sequence). CDR3 in amino acids: CASSIAGQGMYEQYF. The CDR3 DNA is TGTGCCAGTAGTATAGCGGGACAGGGTATGTACGAGCAGTACTTC.

V and J are TRBV3-1 (or the pseudogene TRBV3-2) and TRBJ2-7, with D possibly being TRBD2 (5 bases). The CDR3 is 14 residues long. The germline V gene encodes CDR1 LGHDT and CDR2 YNNKEL (reference sequence). V lost 0 bases and J lost 7, with 13 bases in between. CDR3 nucleotides: TGTGCCAGCAGCCAAGATCAGCGGACGGGGGAGCAGTACTTC. It translates to CASSQDQRTGEQYF.

J is TRBJ1-5 and V is TRBV27; 7 bases line up with TRBD1. The ends lost 5 bases at V and 2 bases at J; junction bases unmatched: 3. Germline V lookup: CDR1 MNHEY, CDR2 SMNVEV (reference sequence). The CDR3 length is 14 residues. The CDR3 region is CASSAGTGNQPQHF. The CDR3 region has the DNA TGTGCCAGCAGTGCCGGGACAGGCAATCAGCCCCAGCATTTT.

The genes are TRBV9 and TRBJ2-1, with 12 bases that match TRBD2. The germline CDR1 and CDR2 sequences are SGDLS and YYNGEE. The CDR3 totals 15 residues. J was trimmed by 7 bases and V by 4 bases; bases with no gene match: 6. CDR3 sequence reads: CASSTASGRVNEQFF. The DNA for the CDR3 is TGTGCCAGCAGCACCGCTAGCGGGAGGGTGAATGAGCAGTTCTTC.

This clone was picked up one time. The chain has TRBV5-1 and TRBJ2-1, with TRBD2 identical over 10 bases. The trim removed 2 bases at V and 6 bases at J, leaving 8 bases unmatched. The CDR3 spans 16 residues. CDR1 is SGHRS and CDR2 is YFSETQ in the germline V gene. In nucleotides, the CDR3 is TGCGCCAGCAGCTTAGAACTAGCGGGGTTGGGCAATGAGCAGTTCTTC. Translating gives CASSLELAGLGNEQFF.

The chain recombines TRBV19 with TRBJ2-7, with a possible D match to TRBD2 (5 bases). This CDR3 is 15 amino acids long. V was cut by 6 bases and J by 7 bases, with 22 bases left in between. The germline V gene has CDR1 LNHDA and CDR2 SQIVND (reference sequence). The CDR3 reads CASSPQVAGPREQYF. Written as DNA, the CDR3 is TGTGCCAGTAGCCCCCAGGTTGCGGGCCCCCGGGAGCAGTACTTC.

The chain employs TRBV3-1 (or the pseudogene TRBV3-2) and TRBJ1-5; D gene uncertain. The CDR3 runs 13 residues. CDR1 is LGHDT and CDR2 is YNNKEL in the germline V gene (reference sequence). The germline V and J ends were trimmed by 4 bases and 4 bases, with 8 bases remaining between them. In DNA, the CDR3 is TGTGCCAGCAGCCGACGGGTAAATCAGCCCCAGCATTTT. Translation: CASSRRVNQPQHF.

J is TRBJ2-7 and V is TRBV19; a possible D gene is TRBD2 (5 bases). The germline gives CDR1 LNHDA, CDR2 SQIVND (reference sequence). The CDR3 length is 15 residues. V shed 5 bases and J shed 0 bases, with 14 bases lying between them. Here the CDR3 reads CASSLLAGSSYEQYF. The DNA for the CDR3 is TGTGCCAGTAGTCTTCTAGCTGGTAGCTCCTACGAGCAGTACTTC.

The rearrangement links TRBV2 to TRBJ1-1; D is possibly TRBD1 (5 bases). The CDR3 covers 16 residues. Germline V gene sequence: CDR1 SNHLY, CDR2 FYNNEI. Trimming left V 6 bases short and J 1 base short, with 18 bases between. This CDR3 is CASSRSRVGSNTEAFF. The CDR3 DNA reads as TGTGCCAGCAGCCGGTCCAGGGTGGGGTCGAACACTGAAGCTTTCTTT.

The V call is TRBV23-1, the J call TRBJ2-1; 7 positions agree with TRBD2. TRBV23-1 is marked as an open reading frame, function uncertain. The CDR3 is 16 residues long. Trimming cost V 0 bases and J 10 bases; bases outside gene matches: 12. CDR3 amino acids: CASSQSLSGIRLEQFF. The CDR3 nucleotides are TGCGCCAGCAGTCAATCCTTGAGCGGGATCAGGTTGGAGCAGTTCTTC.